A selection of T cell receptor beta chains follows, all from one sample in a study of response to subunit inactivated influenza vaccine. TCRdb reprocessed the RT-PCR reads via MiXCR and lists one record per CDR3 protein. The sample holds roughly 570,000 distinct CDR3 sequences, 10% to 15% seen once. Sequenced material: PBMCs from blood, taken around seven weeks after vaccination. The origin of the receptors is a man aged 50-60 years who received an inactivated influenza vaccine. Both conserved end residues are part of each CDR3. D genes are given only for firm matches. Not every row has a clone size; where given, it reads once, few, many or a size class.

abundance	v_gene	j_gene	d_gene	CDR3nt	CDR3aa
NA	TRBV9	TRBJ2-2	TRBD1	TGTGCCAGCAGCGCCCGGACAGGGGAGGGCACCGGGGAGCTGTTTTTT	CASSARTGEGTGELFF
many	TRBV6-5	TRBJ1-1	NA	TGTGCCAGCAGTTACCGAGGGTCCGGGGCAGTTAACACTGAAGCTTTCTTT	CASSYRGSGAVNTEAFF
once	TRBV12-3/TRBV12-4	TRBJ1-6	NA	TGTGCCAGCAGCCGGGGGTTTGGGGATAATTCACCCCTCCACTTT	CASSRGFGDNSPLHF
few	TRBV20-1	TRBJ2-4	NA	TGCAGTCGTCGACTTCTCTTAGCCAAAAACATTCAGTACTTC	CSRRLLLAKNIQYF
NA	TRBV7-3	TRBJ2-1	TRBD1	TGTGCCAGCAGCTACGACAGGGTCAATGAGCAGTTCTTC	CASSYDRVNEQFF
NA	TRBV5-5	TRBJ2-2	NA	TGTGCCAGCAGGCTTGTGGGAGGCAGGACCGGGGAGCTGTTTTTT	CASRLVGGRTGELFF
NA	TRBV29-1	TRBJ2-1	TRBD2	TGCAGCGCCCCGAGAGGGATTTTAGCGGGGGGGAATGAGCAGTTCTTC	CSAPRGILAGGNEQFF
NA	TRBV27	TRBJ2-7	NA	TGTGCCAGCAGTTTAAGAGGGGACGAGCAGTACTTC	CASSLRGDEQYF
few	TRBV20-1	TRBJ1-5	NA	TGCAGTGCTAGCCGGCTTCGGGGGAATCAGCCCCAGCATTTT	CSASRLRGNQPQHF
NA	TRBV5-6	TRBJ2-1	TRBD2	TGTGCCAGCAGCTTTCTAGTAACGCTGACTAGCTGGGTAGGTAATGAGCAGTTCTTC	CASSFLVTLTSWVGNEQFF
NA	TRBV4-3	TRBJ2-7	TRBD2	TGCGCCAGCAGCCAAGATCCAGCGGGGGGGTACGAGCAGTACTTC	CASSQDPAGGYEQYF
few	TRBV4-3	TRBJ2-1	TRBD2	TGCGCCAGCAGCCAGGAAGGGACTAGCGGGAGAGGTTTCTACAATGAGCAGTTCTTC	CASSQEGTSGRGFYNEQFF
NA	TRBV20-1	TRBJ2-2	TRBD2	TGCAGTGCTGCTTCGCTAGCGGGGAACACCGGGGAGCTGTTTTTT	CSAASLAGNTGELFF
NA	TRBV7-2	TRBJ1-2	NA	TGTGCCAGCAGCCCAAGGGTTTTTCCGGGGGGACATGGCTACACCTTC	CASSPRVFPGGHGYTF
NA	TRBV4-3	TRBJ2-5	NA	TGCGCCAGCAGCCAAGTTGCAGCAGCCCAAGAGACCCAGTACTTC	CASSQVAAAQETQYF
NA	TRBV12-3/TRBV12-4	TRBJ2-5	TRBD2	TGTGCCAGCAGTCCACGGGGACTAGCGGGGGGCCAAGAGACCCAGTACTTC	CASSPRGLAGGQETQYF
NA	TRBV6-1	TRBJ1-2	TRBD1	TGTGCCAGCAGAGGAGGACAGGATAGGGGCTACACCTTC	CASRGGQDRGYTF
few	TRBV10-3	TRBJ1-1	TRBD1	TGTGCCATCACTAAGGACAGGGACGCTGAAGCTTTCTTT	CAITKDRDAEAFF
few	TRBV5-1	TRBJ1-1	NA	TGCGCCAGCAGCTTGAATTCAGGGTCATATACTGAAGCTTTCTTT	CASSLNSGSYTEAFF
NA	TRBV3-1	TRBJ2-7	TRBD1	TGTGCCACCTGCCCAGTCCGGACAGGGGGCAACGAGCAGTACTTC	CATCPVRTGGNEQYF
few	TRBV9	TRBJ2-7	NA	TGTGCCAGCAGCGTAGATCCAGGTAACTCCTACGAGCAGTACTTC	CASSVDPGNSYEQYF
few	TRBV12-3/TRBV12-4	TRBJ2-7	NA	TGTGCCAGCAGTTTATGGCTACGTGCCTACGAGCAGTACTTC	CASSLWLRAYEQYF
few	TRBV12-3/TRBV12-4	TRBJ2-5	TRBD2	TGTGCCAGCAGTTCAACCGGGACTAGTCAAGAGACCCAGTACTTC	CASSSTGTSQETQYF
few	TRBV7-3	TRBJ2-1	TRBD2	TGTGCCAGCAGCTTAGGAGGACTAGTTTCCAGTGAGCAGTTCTTC	CASSLGGLVSSEQFF
many	TRBV29-1	TRBJ2-1	TRBD2	TGCAGCGTTGAACTAGGACTAGGTGAGCAGTTCTTC	CSVELGLGEQFF
few	TRBV20-1	TRBJ2-2	NA	TGCAGTGCTAGAGATTACGGCAGGTTGCCCGGGGAGCTGTTTTTT	CSARDYGRLPGELFF
NA	TRBV3-1	TRBJ2-1	TRBD1	TGTGCCAGCAGCCGACGGACAGGGGGCGCGAACAATGAGCAGTTCTTC	CASSRRTGGANNEQFF
few	TRBV7-9	TRBJ2-7	TRBD1	TGTGCCAGCAGTACTCCGGGACAGCACTCCTACGAGCAGTACTTC	CASSTPGQHSYEQYF
NA	TRBV10-3	TRBJ1-2	TRBD1	TGTGCCATCAGTGAAGTCAGGGGGCCCTATGGCTACACCTTC	CAISEVRGPYGYTF
many	TRBV4-2	TRBJ2-3	NA	TGTGCCAGCAGCCTTTCAGCGAATACCGCAGATACGCAGTATTTT	CASSLSANTADTQYF
few	TRBV27	TRBJ1-1	TRBD1	TGTGCCAGCAGCCCGGGACAGGGGATCTCACTGAACACTGAAGCTTTCTTT	CASSPGQGISLNTEAFF
few	TRBV29-1	TRBJ2-5	NA	TGCAGCGTTGGCGGTGGGACGGAAGCCCAGTACTTC	CSVGGGTEAQYF
many	TRBV12-3/TRBV12-4	TRBJ1-6	TRBD1	TGTGCCAGCAGTTTACGGACAGGGAATAATTCACCCCTCCACTTT	CASSLRTGNNSPLHF
many	TRBV6-5	TRBJ1-2	TRBD1	TGTGCCAGCAGTACAGGGGACTATGGCTACACCTTC	CASSTGDYGYTF
NA	TRBV5-1	TRBJ2-3	NA	TGCGCCAGCAGCTTGGCCGTAACTAGCCTCGGTGATACGCAGTATTTT	CASSLAVTSLGDTQYF
few	TRBV11-2	TRBJ2-7	NA	TGTGCCAGCAGCCACCCCCGGGGCAACGAGCAGTACTTC	CASSHPRGNEQYF
many	TRBV20-1	TRBJ2-1	NA	TGCAGTGCTAAGTATACCGACAATGAGCAGTTCTTC	CSAKYTDNEQFF
NA	TRBV6-5	TRBJ1-4	NA	TGTGCCAGCAGTTACTCGACCACTGAAGGAAAACTGTTTTTT	CASSYSTTEGKLFF
few	TRBV12-3/TRBV12-4	TRBJ2-5	TRBD1	TGTGCCAGCAGTTTGGGGACAGGGGAACAAGAGACCCAGTACTTC	CASSLGTGEQETQYF
few	TRBV12-3/TRBV12-4	TRBJ1-5	NA	TGTGCCAGCAGCCACCACAGGGACAATCAGCCCCAGCATTTT	CASSHHRDNQPQHF
many	TRBV7-2	TRBJ2-5	TRBD2	TGTGCCAGCAGCTTGCGGGAGGCTACAAAGTACTTC	CASSLREATKYF
many	TRBV20-1	TRBJ2-1	NA	TGCAGTGCTAGGGGGAGAGCGAGCAGGAATGAGCAGTTCTTC	CSARGRASRNEQFF
few	TRBV9	TRBJ2-3	NA	TGTGCCAGCAGCGTGACTACTTTACCAGATACGCAGTATTTT	CASSVTTLPDTQYF
many	TRBV7-2	TRBJ2-7	TRBD1	TGTGCCAGCAGCAAAGGACAGGGTACCTACGAGCAGTACTTC	CASSKGQGTYEQYF
few	TRBV3-1	TRBJ1-2	TRBD1	TGTGCCAGCAGCCAAGACAGGGGGCGAAGCGGCTACACCTTC	CASSQDRGRSGYTF
few	TRBV20-1	TRBJ2-7	TRBD1	TGCAGTGCTACCAATAGGGGGACAGGGGGGCCCTACGAGCAGTACTTC	CSATNRGTGGPYEQYF
NA	TRBV24-1	TRBJ2-3	TRBD1	TGTGCCACCAGTGCCTCGGGACAGGGTTTCACAGATACGCAGTATTTT	CATSASGQGFTDTQYF
NA	TRBV20-1	TRBJ2-1	NA	TGCAGTGCTACTGCCGGATCCTACAATGAGCAGTTCTTC	CSATAGSYNEQFF
NA	TRBV20-1	TRBJ2-3	TRBD2	TGCAGTGCTAGAGCCGCCTCGGCTAGCGGGAGCACAGATACGCAGTATTTT	CSARAASASGSTDTQYF
NA	TRBV10-3	TRBJ2-7	TRBD1	TGTGCCATCAGTGACCCGCCCGGGACAGGTCCCTACGAGCAGTACTTC	CAISDPPGTGPYEQYF
NA	TRBV7-2	TRBJ2-2	TRBD2	TGTGCCAGCAGCCCGGGGGGACTACACACCGGGGAGCTGTTTTTT	CASSPGGLHTGELFF
NA	TRBV20-1	TRBJ2-1	NA	TGCTGTGCTAGGGGGGCTAGCGGTGCCGCCTACAATGAGCAGTTCTTC	CCARGASGAAYNEQFF
few	TRBV9	TRBJ2-3	TRBD2	TGTGCCAGCAGCGCGGCGGGGGGAGGGCAAGATACGCAGTATTTT	CASSAAGGGQDTQYF
NA	TRBV28	TRBJ1-5	TRBD1	TGTGCCAGCAGTCCCACCCCGACAGGGGGTCAGCCCCAGCATTTT	CASSPTPTGGQPQHF
NA	TRBV20-1	TRBJ2-1	TRBD2	TGCAGTGCTAGAGATTGGCGGGCGGGGGGGCAGTACAATGAGCAGTTCTTC	CSARDWRAGGQYNEQFF
NA	TRBV4-1	TRBJ2-7	NA	TGCGCCAGCAGCCAGATCACGGGGCGTCCTTACGAGCAGTACTTC	CASSQITGRPYEQYF
few	TRBV6-2/TRBV6-3	TRBJ2-7	TRBD1	TGTGCCAGCAGTTACTCGGCCACCGGGACAGGAGTAAGCTACGAGCAGTACTTC	CASSYSATGTGVSYEQYF
few	TRBV7-9	TRBJ2-7	NA	TGTGCCAGCAGCGCATCGGGGAGGAGGACAGCCTACGAGCAGTACTTC	CASSASGRRTAYEQYF
few	TRBV1	TRBJ2-7	NA	TGCACCAGCAGCCAAGAAAGTCCAACAACAGGGCCCCCAAGGTACGAGCAGTACTTC	CTSSQESPTTGPPRYEQYF